A single sample gave rise to the 24 T cell receptor beta chains below, sequenced in a study of blood T cell repertoires in COVID-19. Generated by immunoSEQ multiplex PCR, the TCRdb table keeps only in-frame clones and is missing some. Of 250,000 to 300,000 clones listed, around nine tenths are singletons. Sequenced material: peripheral blood. The receptor set was obtained from a woman aged 25 to 39 with COVID-19, enrolled during active disease.

The J gene is TRBJ2-3, the V gene TRBV28; the D gene is possibly TRBD1 (5 bases). The germline CDR1 and CDR2 sequences are MDHEN and SYDVKM. The CDR3 runs to 9 residues. Trimming removed 11 bases at V and 6 bases at J, with 6 bases between. CDR3: CAAGDTQYF. The CDR3 DNA reads as TGTGCCGCAGGGGATACGCAGTATTTT.

The table lists this clone with a count of one. The chain combines TRBV29-1 with TRBJ1-1, with no clear D. CDR1 is SQVTM and CDR2 is ANQGSEA in the germline V gene. The CDR3 extends over 13 amino acids. Trimming stripped 5 bases from V and 3 bases from J, with 13 bases between. The CDR3 region is CSVYLTKYTEAFF. CDR3 nucleotides: TGCAGCGTTTACCTGACTAAGTACACTGAAGCTTTCTTT.

The chain carries TRBV3-1 (or the pseudogene TRBV3-2) and TRBJ1-5; perhaps TRBD1 as D (6 bases). The CDR3 runs 14 residues. The germline V gene has CDR1 LGHDT and CDR2 YNNKEL (reference sequence). V was pared by 1 base and J by 6 bases, with 10 bases between. For the CDR3, the DNA is TGTGCCAGCAGCCAAGTTGGGGGCGGTCAGCCCCAGCATTTT. Amino acids: CASSQVGGGQPQHF.

The chain carries TRBV5-1 and TRBJ2-7; D call uncertain. The CDR3 is 15 residues long. Germline-derived CDR1 and CDR2 are SGHRS and YFSETQ. V lost 4 bases, J lost 2 bases, and 16 bases lay in between. The CDR3 is CASSAPEQSPYEQYF. Here the CDR3 DNA reads TGCGCCAGCAGCGCGCCGGAACAGAGCCCCTACGAGCAGTACTTC.

The V call is TRBV4-3, the J call TRBJ1-5; D is ambiguous. The CDR3 extends over 13 amino acids. CDR1 and CDR2 from the germline V gene are LGHNA and YSLEER. Trimming took off 0 bases at V and 9 bases at J, with 9 bases between the two ends. The CDR3 region is CASSQDRSGPQHF. DNA of the CDR3: TGCGCCAGCAGCCAAGACAGGTCCGGGCCCCAGCATTTT.

The chain couples TRBV9 to TRBJ1-2; 7 bases fit TRBD1. V was pared by 2 bases and J by 7 bases, with 8 bases of the junction left unmatched. CDR3 length: 14 residues. From germline, CDR1 is SGDLS and CDR2 YYNGEE. CDR3 sequence reads: CASSVTGDNPGYTF. Here the CDR3 DNA reads TGTGCCAGCAGCGTCACAGGGGACAATCCTGGCTACACCTTC.

The chain recombines TRBV28 with TRBJ2-1; 8 nucleotides align to TRBD2. With 2 bases clipped from V and 4 bases from J, the junction kept 7 bases outside the gene matches. CDR3 length: 16 amino acids. From germline, CDR1 is MDHEN and CDR2 SYDVKM. CDR3 in amino acids: CASSLPPAGVYNEQFF. In DNA form, the CDR3 reads TGTGCCAGCAGTTTACCTCCAGCGGGAGTATACAATGAGCAGTTCTTC.

V usage is TRBV5-1 and J usage is TRBJ2-7; a weak D match, TRBD2 (6 bases). Germline loops: CDR1 SGHRS, CDR2 YFSETQ. Trimming stripped 4 bases from V and 4 bases from J, with 15 bases between. The CDR3 spans 14 residues. The CDR3, as DNA: TGCGCCAGCAGCGGTGAGGAGCGGGCATACGAGCAGTACTTC. Translation gives CASSGEERAYEQYF.

The chain combines TRBV2 with TRBJ2-1, with 8 bases that match TRBD2. This CDR3 contains 14 residues. V shed 7 bases and J 3 bases; nucleotides not matched to a gene: 5. Germline CDR1 SNHLY, CDR2 FYNNEI. The CDR3 spells CASTYSGIYNEQFF. Here the CDR3 DNA reads TGTGCCAGCACCTATAGCGGGATCTACAATGAGCAGTTCTTC.

This chain joins TRBV11-2 and TRBJ1-3; D remains ambiguous. V lost 2 bases to trimming and J lost 0 bases, with 8 bases between them. CDR3 length equals 15 residues. Germline CDR1 is SGHAT and CDR2 is FQNNGV. CDR3 coding DNA: TGTGCCAGCAGCTTAAGTCAGGTCTCTGGAAACACCATATATTTT. Its translation is CASSLSQVSGNTIYF.

The rearrangement links TRBV27 to TRBJ2-1; 10 bases map to TRBD2. Losses at the gene ends were 5 bases for V and 5 bases for J; bases not matched to a gene: 9. CDR1 and CDR2 (germline): MNHEY, SMNVEV (reference sequence). This CDR3 contains 16 residues. In DNA, the CDR3 is TGTGCCAGCAGTGGGATTAGCGGGAGGCCTCACAATGAGCAGTTCTTC. Its translation: CASSGISGRPHNEQFF.

The CDR3 DNA sequence: TGTGCCAGCAGTGCCGGGACTTGGAAGGCGGAGACCCAGTACTTC. It specifies CASSAGTWKAETQYF. The rearrangement joins TRBV27 to TRBJ2-5; D may be TRBD2 (6 bases). Germline V gene lookup returns CDR1 MNHEY and CDR2 SMNVEV (reference sequence). The CDR3 sequence is 15 residues long. V was pared by 5 bases and J by 5 bases, with 18 bases between.

This chain links TRBV5-1 with TRBJ2-7; TRBD1 matches at 8 bases. The trim removed 2 bases at V and 5 bases at J, leaving 6 bases unmatched. Germline V gives CDR1 SGHRS, CDR2 YFSETQ. The CDR3 totals 14 residues. The CDR3 nucleotides are TGCGCCAGCAGCTTCTCCGACAGGGGTAACGAGCAGTACTTC. This translates into CASSFSDRGNEQYF.

This chain connects TRBV5-4 to TRBJ1-2; D is unresolved. In germline, CDR1 is SGHNT, CDR2 YYREEE (reference sequence). V lost 0 bases and J 8 bases, leaving 14 bases between the germline ends. The CDR3 contains 14 residues. The CDR3 sequence is CASSLVRGEYGYTF. As DNA, the CDR3 is TGTGCCAGCAGCTTGGTTCGGGGTGAATACGGCTACACCTTC. Looking up the rest from reference TRBV5-4 and TRBJ1-2 gives the full variable domain: ETGVTQSPTHLIKTRGQQVTLRCSSQSGHNTVSWYQQALGQGPQFIFQYYREEENGRGNFPPRFSGLQFPNYSSELNVNALELDDSALYLCASSLVRGEYGYTFGSGTRLTVV.

The J gene is TRBJ2-5, the V gene TRBV2; TRBD2 agrees at 9 bases. The CDR3 has 15 amino acids. V dropped 5 bases and J dropped 4; count of bases not matched to a gene: 8. Germline-derived CDR1 and CDR2 are SNHLY and FYNNEI. As DNA, the CDR3 is TGTGCCAGCAGTTTGAGCGGGAGGAGAAGAGAGACCCAGTACTTC. Translating gives CASSLSGRRRETQYF.

The rearrangement joins TRBV7-2 to TRBJ1-6; possible D gene TRBD1, 6 bases. The CDR3 is 15 residues long. The ends were cut back, 5 bases at V and 9 bases at J, with 17 bases in the middle. The germline V gene encodes CDR1 SGHTA and CDR2 FQGNSA. The CDR3 DNA follows: TGTGCCAGCAGCCCCAACAGGGCCCGGGGTTCACCCCTCCACTTT. It codes for CASSPNRARGSPLHF.

This clone has only one observation. The chain uses TRBV27 and TRBJ2-7; 8 bases agree with TRBD2. V was pared by 0 bases and J by 4 bases, with 8 bases of the junction left unmatched. In germline, CDR1 is MNHEY, CDR2 SMNVEV (reference sequence). The CDR3 spans 16 residues. The CDR3 region has the DNA TGTGCCAGCAGTTTATCGACCCAGGGACTAGTGTACGAGCAGTACTTC. The encoded protein is CASSLSTQGLVYEQYF.

The chain recombines TRBV12-3 or TRBV12-4 with TRBJ1-1; D gene ambiguous. The CDR3 sequence is 12 residues long. The germline V and J ends were trimmed by 6 bases and 7 bases, with 12 bases remaining between them. This CDR3 reads CASRAGDNEAFF. As DNA, the CDR3 is TGTGCCAGCAGGGCCGGCGACAATGAAGCTTTCTTT.

CDR3 sequence (DNA): TGCGCCAGCAGCCAAGATCGGGTTGATACGCAGTATTTT. This encodes CASSQDRVDTQYF. The chain is built from TRBV4-3 and TRBJ2-3; D gene unclear. Germline V lookup: CDR1 LGHNA, CDR2 YSLEER. The CDR3 has 13 amino acids. V shed 0 bases and J shed 6 bases, with 7 bases lying between them.

The J gene is TRBJ1-2, the V gene TRBV5-1; 11 positions agree with TRBD1. Germline lookup yields CDR1 SGHRS and CDR2 YFSETQ. V dropped 4 bases and J dropped 8; count of bases not matched to a gene: 7. The CDR3 length is 14 residues. The CDR3 here is CASSPDRGQGGYTF. The CDR3 DNA reads TGCGCCAGCAGCCCGGACAGGGGGCAGGGGGGCTACACCTTC.

The chain is built from TRBV11-2 and TRBJ1-5; tentative D call: TRBD1 (5 bases). The germline gives CDR1 SGHAT, CDR2 FQNNGV. The ends were cut back, 5 bases at V and 3 bases at J, with 11 bases in the middle. CDR3 length: 14 residues. The CDR3 protein is CASSPRGYNQPQHF. In DNA, the CDR3 is TGTGCCAGCAGCCCCCGGGGGTACAATCAGCCCCAGCATTTT.

Worth noting for this clone: This sample also contains other DNA sequences that code for the same CDR3. The CDR3 is CASSLGGGTDTQYF. DNA of the CDR3: TGTGCCAGCAGTTTGGGAGGGGGCACAGATACGCAGTATTTT. This chain joins TRBV28 and TRBJ2-3; the match to TRBD2 covers 7 bases. Germline values: CDR1 MDHEN, CDR2 SYDVKM. The CDR3 sequence is 14 residues long. The junction had 1 base not matched to a gene; V was cut back by 3 bases and J by 1 base. Complete variable domain (other parts from reference TRBV28 and TRBJ2-3): DVKVTQSSRYLVKRTGEKVFLECVQDMDHENMFWYRQDPGLGLRLIYFSYDVKMKEKGDIPEGYSVSREKKERFSLILESASTNQTSMYLCASSLGGGTDTQYFGPGTRLTVL.

V is TRBV6-5 and J is TRBJ2-7, with D perhaps TRBD2 (7 bases). CDR3 size: 14 residues. V lost 6 bases, J lost 6 bases, and 18 bases lay in between. Germline CDR1 reads MNHEY; CDR2 reads SVGAGI. The CDR3 region is CASRQTGRGGEQYF. CDR3 bases: TGTGCCAGCAGGCAGACAGGTCGCGGGGGCGAGCAGTACTTC.

This chain uses TRBV25-1 with TRBJ2-7; a possible D gene is TRBD1 (6 bases). The CDR3 has 14 residues. Germline CDR1 is MGHDK and CDR2 is SYGVNS. The V end was cut by 4 bases, the J end by 0 bases, with 10 bases between. As DNA, the CDR3 is TGTGCCAGCAGTGGAAACAGGGACTCCTACGAGCAGTACTTC. It translates to CASSGNRDSYEQYF.